This T cell receptor (beta chain) was identified in a study of blood T cell repertoires in COVID-19. Study background: Acute-phase and convalescent COVID-19 samples originated in the United States, Italy and Spain.

Sequencing was performed with immunoSEQ multiplex PCR; in TCRdb, only in-frame clones are kept and a portion is missing. The sample yields about 81,000 clones, around 88% seen once. Trimming cost V 7 bases and J 8 bases; bases outside gene matches: 5. The germline gives CDR1 LNHDA, CDR2 SQIVND (reference sequence). This CDR3 spans 13 amino acids. The TCR comes from an elderly woman with acute or convalescent COVID-19. The sequencing input was peripheral blood. The V gene is TRBV19, the J gene TRBJ2-1; 10 positions match TRBD1. The CDR3 loop reads CASTRDRGYEQFF. The CDR3 bases are TGTGCCAGTACTAGGGACAGGGGCTATGAGCAGTTCTTC.